Presented here are 21 T cell receptor beta chains from one specimen sequenced in a study of blood T cell repertoires in COVID-19. Measured with immunoSEQ multiplex PCR; TCRdb has only the in-frame clones, and not every one. Here the sample spans approximately 50,000 clones, 65% to 85% being singletons. The sequencing sample was made of peripheral blood. These receptors came from an elderly man with COVID-19, enrolled during active disease.

V usage is TRBV29-1 and J usage is TRBJ1-1; possible D gene TRBD1, 5 bases. The germline V and J ends were trimmed by 3 bases and 0 bases, with 8 bases remaining between them. Germline-derived CDR1 and CDR2 are SQVTM and ANQGSEA. The CDR3 is made up of 13 amino acids. The CDR3 DNA sequence: TGCAGCGTTGACGCAGGGCTGAACACTGAAGCTTTCTTT. Translation: CSVDAGLNTEAFF.

The chain has TRBV27 and TRBJ2-7; 7 bases fit TRBD2. The ends lost 7 bases at V and 3 bases at J; junction bases unmatched: 12. From germline, CDR1 is MNHEY and CDR2 SMNVEV (reference sequence). This CDR3 region has 15 residues. The CDR3 region is CASKSPSGPIYEQYF. CDR3 DNA: TGTGCCAGCAAATCCCCTAGCGGTCCTATCTACGAGCAGTACTTC.

Here the CDR3 reads CASSSGQPHQPQHF. The CDR3 nucleotides are TGTGCCAGCAGTTCCGGACAGCCTCATCAGCCCCAGCATTTT. The V and J genes are TRBV6-5 and TRBJ1-5; the D gene is possibly TRBD1 (6 bases). The V gene lost 4 bases and the J gene lost 5 bases, with 12 bases spanning the gap. This CDR3 comprises 14 residues. Germline V gives CDR1 MNHEY, CDR2 SVGAGI.

The count of this clone is one. This rearrangement joins TRBV5-6 to TRBJ2-7; D is possibly TRBD2 (5 bases). V lost 4 bases and J 5 bases, leaving 16 bases between the germline ends. CDR1 and CDR2 (germline): SGHDT, YYEEEE. The CDR3 totals 14 residues. CDR3 coding DNA: TGTGCCAGCAGCCCCGGGCCCCTGGAGGACGAGCAGTACGTC. This translates into CASSPGPLEDEQYV.

The chain carries TRBV2 and TRBJ1-1; D is unclear. Germline V gene sequence: CDR1 SNHLY, CDR2 FYNNEI. The CDR3 is 12 amino acids. The V and J ends lost 3 bases and 4 bases respectively, with 6 bases between them. The CDR3 DNA follows: TGTGCCAGCAGTGAGCTACTCACTGAAGCTTTCTTT. Amino acids: CASSELLTEAFF.

CDR3 protein: CAISLSPGTGTYEQYF. The CDR3 DNA is TGTGCCATCAGTCTGAGTCCCGGGACAGGGACCTACGAGCAGTACTTC. This chain joins TRBV10-3 and TRBJ2-7; 9 nucleotides align to TRBD1. This CDR3 comprises 16 residues. Germline V lookup: CDR1 ENHRY, CDR2 SYGVKD. Trimming took 5 bases from V and 2 from J; bases not matched to a gene: 10.

This clone was detected once. The rearrangement links TRBV6-5 to TRBJ2-1; D unresolved. V shed 7 bases and J shed 2 bases, with 9 bases lying between them. The CDR3 runs to 13 residues. The germline gives CDR1 MNHEY, CDR2 SVGAGI. The CDR3 spells CASNLGAYNEQFF. The CDR3 DNA is TGTGCCAGCAACCTAGGAGCCTACAATGAGCAGTTCTTC.

This chain uses TRBV21-1 with TRBJ2-3; the table's D call, TRBD2, has no DNA check behind it. TRBV21-1 is annotated as a pseudogene. This CDR3 contains 14 residues. CDR3 sequence reads: CASSCGLASDTQYF. The CDR3 bases are TGTGCCAGCAGCTGTGGACTAGCATCAGATACGCAGTATTTT.

The chain employs TRBV12-3 or TRBV12-4 and TRBJ1-2; no firm D call. The ends were cut back, 5 bases at V and 4 bases at J, with 8 bases in the middle. This CDR3 has 12 amino acids. The chain's CDR3 is CASSPFSYGYTF. CDR3 bases: TGTGCCAGCAGTCCATTCAGCTATGGCTACACCTTC.

This clone has just one count. The chain couples TRBV6-5 to TRBJ2-5; 9 bases map to TRBD2. This CDR3 has 16 amino acids. J lost 2 bases, V lost 2 bases, and 6 bases had no gene match. Per germline, CDR1 MNHEY and CDR2 SVGAGI. For the CDR3, the DNA is TGTGCCAGCAGTTACCCGTCGCGGGAGGGGCAAGAGACCCAGTACTTC. Translated, it gives CASSYPSREGQETQYF.

J is TRBJ2-5 and V is TRBV19; 7 nucleotides align to TRBD1. Germline-derived CDR1 and CDR2 are LNHDA and SQIVND (reference sequence). Losses at the gene ends were 1 base for V and 2 bases for J; bases not matched to a gene: 7. This CDR3 has 16 residues. CDR3 sequence reads: CASSIGGTAAQETQYF. CDR3 coding DNA: TGTGCCAGTAGTATAGGAGGGACAGCCGCGCAAGAGACCCAGTACTTC. The entire variable domain, with the rest obtained from reference TRBV19 and TRBJ2-5, is as follows: DGGITQSPKYLFRKEGQNVTLSCEQNLNHDAMYWYRQDPGQGLRLIYYSQIVNDFQKGDIAEGYSVSREKKESFPLTVTSAQKNPTAFYLCASSIGGTAAQETQYFGPGTRLLVL.

This clone has only one observation. This chain uses TRBV7-3 with TRBJ2-1; no clear D gene. The CDR3 runs to 13 residues. Per the germline V gene, CDR1 is SGHTA and CDR2 is FQGTGA. The V end was cut by 2 bases, the J end by 6 bases, with 8 bases between. The chain's CDR3 is CASSLVVSNEQFF. CDR3 nucleotide sequence: TGTGCCAGCAGCTTAGTAGTTTCCAATGAGCAGTTCTTC.

The table lists this clone with a few counts. The chain employs TRBV6-5 and TRBJ2-1; D unresolved. Germline CDR1 and CDR2: MNHEY and SVGAGI. CDR3 length: 14 residues. With 6 bases removed from V and 2 bases from J, the gap between germline ends came to 11 bases. CDR3 region: CASSNMITYNEQFF. The CDR3 DNA reads TGTGCCAGCAGCAACATGATCACCTACAATGAGCAGTTCTTC.

The chain uses TRBV7-7 and TRBJ2-5; 7 nucleotides align to TRBD2. This CDR3 is built from 15 residues. The V gene's germline CDR1 is SSHAT and CDR2 FNYEAQ (reference sequence). Trimming removed 1 base from V and 1 base from J; junction bases left unmatched: 3. This chain's CDR3 is CASSLDLAAQETQYF. CDR3 sequence (DNA): TGTGCCAGCAGCTTAGACCTAGCGGCCCAAGAGACCCAGTACTTC. Complete variable domain (other parts from reference TRBV7-7 and TRBJ2-5): GAGVSQSPRYKVTKRGQDVTLRCDPISSHATLYWYQQALGQGPEFLTYFNYEAQPDKSGLPSDRFSAERPEGSISTLTIQRTEQRDSAMYRCASSLDLAAQETQYFGPGTRLLVL.

This chain joins TRBV27 and TRBJ1-1, with 11 positions matching TRBD1. Germline V CDR1 and CDR2: MNHEY, SMNVEV (reference sequence). The ends lost 6 bases at V and 2 bases at J; junction bases unmatched: 5. The length of the CDR3 is 15 residues. The CDR3 DNA reads as TGTGCCAGCAGGGGACAGGGGGGGTCAAACACTGAAGCTTTCTTT. Residues: CASRGQGGSNTEAFF.

This chain uses TRBV7-9 with TRBJ1-4, with TRBD1 matching 8 bases. CDR1 SEHNR and CDR2 FQNEAQ come from the germline V gene (reference sequence). The CDR3 consists of 15 residues. J lost 9 bases, V lost 3 bases, and 9 bases had no gene match. The chain's CDR3 is CASSLAQGATKKLFF. The CDR3 nucleotides read TGTGCCAGCAGCTTGGCGCAGGGGGCTACCAAAAAACTGTTTTTT.

The rearrangement joins TRBV29-1 to TRBJ2-3, with 12 bases fitting TRBD2. The CDR3 has 16 amino acids. The germline CDR1 and CDR2 sequences are SQVTM and ANQGSEA. V was clipped by 6 bases and J by 2 bases; unmatched bases: 9. CDR3 in DNA: TGCAGCGTGGTTGGACTAGCGGGGATCTCCACAGATACGCAGTATTTT. It specifies CSVVGLAGISTDTQYF.

The chain has TRBV5-1 and TRBJ2-7; possibly TRBD2 for D (5 bases). With 4 bases removed from V and 4 bases from J, the gap between germline ends came to 9 bases. Germline-derived CDR1 and CDR2 are SGHRS and YFSETQ. This CDR3 is built from 12 residues. The CDR3 loop is CASSPEGYEQYV. CDR3 nucleotide sequence: TGCGCCAGCAGCCCCGAGGGATACGAGCAGTACGTC.

V is TRBV5-1 and J is TRBJ2-7; 7 nucleotides line up with TRBD2. The CDR3 is 15 residues long. Germline V gives CDR1 SGHRS, CDR2 YFSETQ. J gave up 6 bases and V 4 bases, and 13 bases lay outside the gene matches. The CDR3 DNA follows: TGCGCCAGCAGCCCACAAGGGGCGGGGACTACCGAGCAGTACTTC. It codes for CASSPQGAGTTEQYF.

The chain carries TRBV19 and TRBJ1-1, with D unclear. The V end lost 7 bases, the J end lost 0 bases, and 9 bases lay between the germline ends. Germline assignment: CDR1 LNHDA and CDR2 SQIVND (reference sequence). This CDR3 comprises 13 residues. Here the CDR3 DNA reads TGTGCCAGTATGTTCGCGATGAACACTGAAGCTTTCTTT. Translating gives CASMFAMNTEAFF.

A few counts support this clone. The rearrangement joins TRBV5-6 to TRBJ1-3; D might be TRBD1 (5 bases). The V gene's germline CDR1 is SGHDT and CDR2 YYEEEE. The CDR3 is 16 residues long. V dropped 1 base and J dropped 8 bases, with 19 bases sitting between them. CDR3 protein: CASSLTGGDLMDTIYF. The CDR3 DNA reads as TGTGCCAGCAGCTTGACCGGGGGTGATCTTATGGACACCATATATTTT.